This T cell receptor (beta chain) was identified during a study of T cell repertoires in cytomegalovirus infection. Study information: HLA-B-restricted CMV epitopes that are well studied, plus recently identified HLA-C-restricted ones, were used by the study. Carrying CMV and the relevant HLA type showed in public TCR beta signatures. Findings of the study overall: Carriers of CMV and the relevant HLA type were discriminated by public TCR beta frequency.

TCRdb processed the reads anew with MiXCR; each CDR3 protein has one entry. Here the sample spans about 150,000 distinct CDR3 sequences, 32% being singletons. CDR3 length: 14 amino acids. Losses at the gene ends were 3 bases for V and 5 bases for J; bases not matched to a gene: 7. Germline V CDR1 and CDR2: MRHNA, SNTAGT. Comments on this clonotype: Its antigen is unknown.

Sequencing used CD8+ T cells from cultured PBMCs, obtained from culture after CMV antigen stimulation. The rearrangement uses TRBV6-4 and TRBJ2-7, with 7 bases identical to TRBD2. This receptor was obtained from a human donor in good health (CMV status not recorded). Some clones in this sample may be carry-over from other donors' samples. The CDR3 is CASSEGGRNDEQYF. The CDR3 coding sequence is TGTGCCAGCAGTGAGGGGGGGAGGAATGACGAGCAGTACTTC.